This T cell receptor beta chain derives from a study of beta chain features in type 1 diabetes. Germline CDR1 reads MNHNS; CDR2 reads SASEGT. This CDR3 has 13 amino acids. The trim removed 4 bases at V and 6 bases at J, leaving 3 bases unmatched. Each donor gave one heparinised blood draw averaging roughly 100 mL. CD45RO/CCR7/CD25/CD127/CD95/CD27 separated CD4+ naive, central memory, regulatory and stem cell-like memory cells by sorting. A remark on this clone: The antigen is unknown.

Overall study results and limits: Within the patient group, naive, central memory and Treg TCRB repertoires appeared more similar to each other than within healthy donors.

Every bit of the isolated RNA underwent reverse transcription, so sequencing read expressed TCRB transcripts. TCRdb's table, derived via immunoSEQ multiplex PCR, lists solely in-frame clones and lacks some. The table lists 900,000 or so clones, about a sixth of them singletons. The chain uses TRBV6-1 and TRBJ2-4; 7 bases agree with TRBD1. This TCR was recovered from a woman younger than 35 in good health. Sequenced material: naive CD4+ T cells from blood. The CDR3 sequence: CASSVYRGNIQYF. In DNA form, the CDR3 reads TGTGCCAGCAGTGTATACAGGGGAAACATTCAGTACTTC.